This T cell receptor (beta chain) was captured in a study of tumor and adjacent non-tumor tissue in lung cancer. Study-wide background: There were about 12 adenocarcinoma, a couple of squamous cell carcinoma and 1 small cell lung cancer cases. On average, productive TCRbeta reads reached about 4.17 million per sample.

The CDR3 totals 16 residues. The V end was cut by 5 bases, the J end by 7 bases, with 22 bases between. Germline loops: CDR1 SEHNR, CDR2 FQNEAQ (reference sequence). RNA was extracted from bulk tissue without any cell sorting. Newly diagnosed lung cancer patients had thoracic surgery in China, August–November 2014, without prior chemotherapy. Overall study findings and caveats: Normal lung showed higher cumulative top 100 clone frequency than tumor.

Concerning this clonotype itself: Antigen specificity is unknown.

Three rounds of nested PCR, following a modified ARM-PCR protocol, produced the TCRbeta library. TCRdb re-called the multiplex PCR reads with MiXCR, one entry per CDR3 protein. The table lists approximately 79,000 distinct CDR3 sequences, roughly three fifths of them singletons. This clonotype originated in a man between 65 and 79 years old with non-small cell lung cancer. The J gene is TRBJ2-3, the V gene TRBV7-9, with D possibly being TRBD1 (7 bases). Sequencing was performed on lung tumor tissue. CDR3 bases: TGTGCCAGCAGCAAAGGAGGCAGGGGGGTCAGAAATACGCAGTATTTT. Translating it yields CASSKGGRGVRNTQYF.